The clone carrying this T cell receptor (beta chain) was picked up a small number of times. The data were taken from a study of control samples from healthy donors and cancer patients. Data came from immunoSEQ multiplex PCR; TCRdb stores just in-frame clones and leaves some out. The profile shows about 40,000 clones, around 90% of them singletons. Germline lookup yields CDR1 MDHEN and CDR2 SYDVKM. Losses at the gene ends were 4 bases for V and 3 bases for J; bases not matched to a gene: 3. The CDR3 length is 15 residues. This sequence originates from a woman aged 45 to 65 in good health. The sample comprised blood. V and J are TRBV28 and TRBJ2-7; 13 bases agree with TRBD2. CDR3 coding DNA: TGTGCCAGCAGTTCAGGGACTAGCGGGGTCTACGAGCAGTACTTC. Protein: CASSSGTSGVYEQYF. Looking up the rest from reference TRBV28 and TRBJ2-7 gives the full variable domain: DVKVTQSSRYLVKRTGEKVFLECVQDMDHENMFWYRQDPGLGLRLIYFSYDVKMKEKGDIPEGYSVSREKKERFSLILESASTNQTSMYLCASSSGTSGVYEQYFGPGTRLTVT.